Here is one T cell receptor (beta chain) with its context. There are 15 residues in the CDR3. Germline V lookup: CDR1 SGHRS, CDR2 YFSETQ. V dropped 0 bases and J dropped 2; count of bases not matched to a gene: 2. As originally analysed: Nucleated cell number was recorded as an estimate derived from reference gene primer amplification. Measured with immunoSEQ multiplex PCR; TCRdb has only the in-frame clones, and not every one. That table is the source of V, J and clone size, and D and trimming were worked out from the DNA. Of some 300,000 clones listed, around 89% were seen once; the top ten hold approximately 4.3%. This sample stems from a study of blood T cell repertoires in COVID-19. Study at large: Sites in the United States, Italy and Spain provided acute and convalescent COVID-19 samples.

This study enrolled people aged about 18 to 90 from about two dozen US geographic areas. The source is a young woman with acute COVID-19. Material: PBMCs or T cells enriched from blood (not recorded which). The chain carries TRBV5-1 and TRBJ2-1, with 7 bases matching TRBD1. CDR3 DNA: TGCGCCAGCAGCTTGGCCGGGACAGCCTACAATGAGCAGTTCTTC. Amino acid sequence: CASSLAGTAYNEQFF.